Detailed here is one T cell receptor (beta chain). Its antigen is not identified. The protocol was immunoSEQ multiplex PCR, while the TCRdb copy is restricted to in-frame clones and leaves out a portion. The sample lists about 180,000 clones; approximately 94% were seen once. The CDR3 is 13 residues long. CDR1 and CDR2 (germline): MNHEY, SMNVEV (reference sequence). Trimming shortened V by 8 bases and J by 8 bases, and 18 bases separated the two germline ends. The data derive from a study of T cell responses to AZD1222 COVID-19 vaccine. Study-wide results and caveats: Clonal diversity was possibly underestimated, and the donors were mostly white British, with more females. Just 5 to 7 AZD1222 recipients were seropositive at baseline.

The TCR sequence derives from an adult who received the AZD1222 COVID-19 vaccine. Sequenced material: peripheral blood, taken 28 days after the second AZD1222 dose. V and J are TRBV27 and TRBJ1-2; D not resolved. CDR3 bases: TGTGCCAGCCAAGGATCGGCTTTAGGAGGCTACACCTTC. Protein: CASQGSALGGYTF.